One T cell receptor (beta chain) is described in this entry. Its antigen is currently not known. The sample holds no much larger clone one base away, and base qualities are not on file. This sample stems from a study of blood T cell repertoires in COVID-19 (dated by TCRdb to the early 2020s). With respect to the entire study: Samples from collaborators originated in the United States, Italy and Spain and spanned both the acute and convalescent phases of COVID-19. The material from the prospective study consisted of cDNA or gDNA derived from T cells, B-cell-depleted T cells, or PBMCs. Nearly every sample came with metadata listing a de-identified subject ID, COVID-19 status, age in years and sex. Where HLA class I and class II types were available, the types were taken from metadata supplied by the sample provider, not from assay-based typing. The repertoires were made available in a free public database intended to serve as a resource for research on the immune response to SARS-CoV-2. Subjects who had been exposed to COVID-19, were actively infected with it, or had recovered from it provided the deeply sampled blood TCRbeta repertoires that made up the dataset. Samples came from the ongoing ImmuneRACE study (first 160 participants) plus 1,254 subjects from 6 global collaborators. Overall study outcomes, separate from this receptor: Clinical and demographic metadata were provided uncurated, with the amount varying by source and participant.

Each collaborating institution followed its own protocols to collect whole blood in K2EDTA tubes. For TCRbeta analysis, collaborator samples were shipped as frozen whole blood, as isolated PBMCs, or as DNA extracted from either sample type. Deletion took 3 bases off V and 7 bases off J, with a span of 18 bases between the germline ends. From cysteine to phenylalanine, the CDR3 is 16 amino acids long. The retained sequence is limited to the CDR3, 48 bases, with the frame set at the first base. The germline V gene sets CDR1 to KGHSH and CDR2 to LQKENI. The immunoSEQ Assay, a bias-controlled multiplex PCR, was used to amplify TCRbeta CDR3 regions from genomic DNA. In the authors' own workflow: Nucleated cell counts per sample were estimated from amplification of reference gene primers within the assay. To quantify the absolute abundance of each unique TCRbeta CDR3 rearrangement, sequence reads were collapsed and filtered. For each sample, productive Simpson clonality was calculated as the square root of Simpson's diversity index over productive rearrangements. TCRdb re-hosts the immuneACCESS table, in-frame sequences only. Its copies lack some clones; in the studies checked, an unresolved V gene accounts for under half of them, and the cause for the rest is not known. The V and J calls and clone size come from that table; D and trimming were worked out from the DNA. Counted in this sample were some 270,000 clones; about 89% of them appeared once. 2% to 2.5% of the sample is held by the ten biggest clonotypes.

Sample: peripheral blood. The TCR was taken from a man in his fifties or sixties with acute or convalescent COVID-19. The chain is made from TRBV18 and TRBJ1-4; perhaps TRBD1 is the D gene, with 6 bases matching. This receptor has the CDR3 CASSPYKDSDGEKLFF. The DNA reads TGTGCCAGCTCACCTTATAAGGACAGCGACGGTGAAAAACTGTTTTTT.